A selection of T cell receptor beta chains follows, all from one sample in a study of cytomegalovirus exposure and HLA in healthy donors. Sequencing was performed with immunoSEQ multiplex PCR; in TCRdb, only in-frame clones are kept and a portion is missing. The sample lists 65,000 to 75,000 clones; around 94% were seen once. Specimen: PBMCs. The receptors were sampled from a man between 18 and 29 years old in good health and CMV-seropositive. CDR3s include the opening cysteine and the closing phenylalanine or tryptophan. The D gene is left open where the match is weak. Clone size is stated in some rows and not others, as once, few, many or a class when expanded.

CDR3 protein: CASSQDWLVAMDEQFF; CDR3 DNA: TGTGCCAGCAGCCAAGATTGGCTAGTGGCAATGGATGAGCAGTTCTTC; clone size: .; D gene: .; V gene: TRBV4-2; J gene: TRBJ2-1
CDR3 protein: CASSTLGTGVYEQYF; CDR3 DNA: TGTGCCAGCAGTACCCTAGGGACAGGGGTATACGAGCAGTACTTC; clone size: few; D gene: TRBD1; V gene: TRBV28; J gene: TRBJ2-7
CDR3 protein: CAISGTGARGEAFF; CDR3 DNA: TGTGCCATCAGTGGGACAGGGGCCCGAGGGGAAGCTTTCTTT; clone size: .; D gene: TRBD1; V gene: TRBV10-3; J gene: TRBJ1-1
CDR3 protein: CASSSGVASGGSQYF; CDR3 DNA: TGCGCCAGCAGCTCGGGGGTTGCTAGCGGGGGCAGCCAGTACTTC; clone size: .; D gene: TRBD2; V gene: TRBV5-1; J gene: TRBJ2-5
CDR3 protein: CASSGTGDSYEQYF; CDR3 DNA: TGTGCCAGCAGTGGGACAGGGGACTCCTACGAGCAGTACTTC; clone size: .; D gene: TRBD1; V gene: TRBV27; J gene: TRBJ2-7
CDR3 protein: CASRGGLSNQPQHF; CDR3 DNA: TGTGCCAGCCGAGGGGGCTTGAGCAATCAGCCCCAGCATTTT; clone size: .; D gene: TRBD1; V gene: TRBV2; J gene: TRBJ1-5
CDR3 protein: CASSDYRAGELFF; CDR3 DNA: TGTGCCAGCAGTGATTACAGGGCCGGGGAGCTGTTTTTT; clone size: .; D gene: .; V gene: TRBV6-1; J gene: TRBJ2-2
CDR3 protein: CASRSYNEQFF; CDR3 DNA: TGTGCCAGCAGGAGTTACAATGAGCAGTTCTTC; clone size: .; D gene: .; V gene: TRBV2; J gene: TRBJ2-1
CDR3 protein: CATQLAAPTDTQYF; CDR3 DNA: TGCGCCACCCAACTAGCGGCCCCCACAGATACGCAGTATTTT; clone size: .; D gene: TRBD2; V gene: TRBV5-1; J gene: TRBJ2-3
CDR3 protein: CASTGGQGRQYF; CDR3 DNA: TGTGCCAGCACCGGGGGGCAGGGACGGCAGTACTTC; clone size: .; D gene: .; V gene: TRBV13; J gene: TRBJ2-7
CDR3 protein: CATTEDRSYEQYF; CDR3 DNA: TGTGCCACCACCGAGGACAGGTCCTACGAGCAGTACTTC; clone size: many; D gene: TRBD1; V gene: TRBV18; J gene: TRBJ2-7
CDR3 protein: CASSLTEAGANVLTF; CDR3 DNA: TGCGCCAGCAGCCTGACAGAGGCCGGGGCCAACGTCCTGACTTTC; clone size: .; D gene: .; V gene: TRBV4-1; J gene: TRBJ2-6
CDR3 protein: CSVGERDTTDTQYF; CDR3 DNA: TGCAGCGTTGGAGAACGGGACACCACAGATACGCAGTATTTT; clone size: .; D gene: .; V gene: TRBV29-1; J gene: TRBJ2-3
CDR3 protein: CAWGPLRGSSPRDTGELFF; CDR3 DNA: TGTGCCTGGGGCCCCCTCCGCGGGAGTTCTCCCCGTGACACCGGGGAGCTGTTTTTT; clone size: .; D gene: TRBD2; V gene: TRBV30; J gene: TRBJ2-2
CDR3 protein: CASSGQGRSNQPQHF; CDR3 DNA: TGTGCCAGCAGCGGACAGGGAAGGAGCAATCAGCCCCAGCATTTT; clone size: .; D gene: TRBD1; V gene: TRBV9; J gene: TRBJ1-5
CDR3 protein: CASSLDPYQPQHF; CDR3 DNA: TGTGCCAGCAGCTTAGATCCATATCAGCCCCAGCATTTT; clone size: .; D gene: .; V gene: TRBV7-9; J gene: TRBJ1-5
CDR3 protein: CASRTSQFNQPQHF; CDR3 DNA: TGTGCCAGCAGAACCTCCCAGTTCAATCAGCCCCAGCATTTT; clone size: .; D gene: .; V gene: TRBV28; J gene: TRBJ1-5
CDR3 protein: CASSRMKGGNQPQHF; CDR3 DNA: TGTGCCAGCAGTCGAATGAAGGGGGGCAATCAGCCCCAGCATTTT; clone size: .; D gene: .; V gene: TRBV28; J gene: TRBJ1-5
CDR3 protein: CASSPIQTTDTQYF; CDR3 DNA: TGTGCCAGCTCACCAATACAGACCACAGATACGCAGTATTTT; clone size: .; D gene: .; V gene: TRBV18; J gene: TRBJ2-3
CDR3 protein: CASSLDWWGAYRETQYF; CDR3 DNA: TGTGCCAGCAGCTTAGATTGGTGGGGCGCGTATCGAGAGACCCAGTACTTC; clone size: once; D gene: .; V gene: TRBV7-2; J gene: TRBJ2-5
CDR3 protein: CASSLMGLAGGISYNEQFF; CDR3 DNA: TGTGCCAGCAGCTTAATGGGACTAGCGGGGGGAATCTCCTACAATGAGCAGTTCTTC; clone size: .; D gene: TRBD2; V gene: TRBV7-3; J gene: TRBJ2-1
CDR3 protein: CATTLRGAYEQYF; CDR3 DNA: TGTGCCACAACTCTGCGGGGGGCTTACGAGCAGTACTTC; clone size: .; D gene: TRBD2; V gene: TRBV2; J gene: TRBJ2-7